This T cell receptor (beta chain) was documented in a study of shared clonotypes between healthy human individuals. Study-level results: The authors sampled blood alone, and tissue repertoires likely differ.

Sequencing was performed with immunoSEQ multiplex PCR; in TCRdb, only in-frame clones are kept and a portion is missing. The sample gives millions of clones, 95% of which show up once; 0.13% is in the top ten. Points on this clone: Its antigen is not identified.

This TCR derives from a man aged 18 to 30 in good health. The sample comprised naive CD4+ T cells sorted from blood. The subset is: CD45RA+ positively selected.

The DNA of the CDR3 is TGTGCCAGCTCACCACCATCAGTCCTCTCTGGAAACACCATATATTTT. Amino acids: CASSPPSVLSGNTIYF. The chain uses TRBV18 and TRBJ1-3; D unresolved. Deletions cut 0 bases from V and 0 bases from J, with 9 bases between. The CDR3 runs to 16 residues. CDR1 is KGHSH, CDR2 LQKENI, per germline. The full variable domain, completed using reference TRBV18 and TRBJ1-3, is NAGVMQNPRHLVRRRGQEARLRCSPMKGHSHVYWYRQLPEEGLKFMVYLQKENIIDESGMPKERFSAEFPKEGPSILRIQQVVRGDSAAYFCASSPPSVLSGNTIYFGEGSWLTVV.